Presented here are 9 T cell receptor beta chains from one specimen sequenced in a study of CD8+CD57+ T cells in acquired aplastic anemia. Patients picked for sequencing had shown CD8+CD57+ cell expansion detected by flow cytometry. TCR beta VDJ and CDR3 profiling used genomic DNA as template. In TCRdb, the reads were re-called with MiXCR into one record per CDR3 protein. The sample holds around 220,000 distinct CDR3 sequences; less than 60% are singletons and the top ten take about 20%. Sequenced sample: sorted CD4+, CD8+, or CD8+CD57+ T cells (not recorded which) from PBMCs. These receptors were taken from a human donor with aplastic anemia.

This clonotype showed up many times. The chain joins TRBV7-6 to TRBJ2-7; 10 nucleotides align to TRBD1. Germline V lookup: CDR1 SGHVS, CDR2 FNYEAQ. This CDR3 is 16 amino acids long. Trimming at V came to 5 bases and at J to 3 bases, leaving 10 bases not matched to a gene. Here the CDR3 reads CASSPEPGQGNYEQYF. For the CDR3, the DNA is TGTGCCAGCAGCCCCGAACCGGGACAGGGGAACTACGAGCAGTACTTC.

This clonotype was observed at least ten times. The junction departs from germline at one end; a sequencing error may be responsible. The CDR3, as DNA: TGTGCTAGCAGCAAAGGACTAGCGGAACAAGAGACCCAGTACTTC. Its translation: CASSKGLAEQETQYF. This sequence joins TRBV7-7 and TRBJ2-5, with TRBD2 matching over 10 bases. Germline values: CDR1 SSHAT, CDR2 FNYEAQ (reference sequence). The CDR3 has 15 amino acids.

CDR3 DNA: TGTGCCAGCGGACTCCGCGGGGGGCCCAGCAAGACCCAGTACTTC. It is translated as CASGLRGGPSKTQYF. The genes are TRBV10-3 and TRBJ2-5, with 8 positions matching TRBD2. Germline CDR1 and CDR2: ENHRY and SYGVKD. V lost 10 bases, J lost 6 bases, and 16 bases stayed unmatched. This CDR3 spans 15 amino acids.

Only one count was recorded for this clonotype. The CDR3 sequence: CASSPRQGTQYF. The CDR3 DNA is TGTGCCAGTAGTCCGAGACAGGGCACGCAGTATTTT. The chain has TRBV19 and TRBJ2-3, with 7 bases that match TRBD1. The germline V gene has CDR1 LNHDA and CDR2 SQIVND (reference sequence). This CDR3 has 12 residues. V lost 5 bases and J lost 9; bases outside the gene matches: 5.

In this sample, this clonotype turned up many times. The chain carries TRBV6-1 and TRBJ1-2, with a weak D call TRBD1 (5 bases). Germline V gives CDR1 MNHNS, CDR2 SASEGT. The V gene lost 6 bases and the J gene lost 8 bases, with 13 bases spanning the gap. The CDR3 is 12 amino acids. CDR3 sequence reads: CASRAGPYGYTF. CDR3 DNA: TGTGCCAGCAGGGCAGGGCCCTACGGCTACACCTTC.

This sequence joins TRBV19 and TRBJ2-3; no reliable D call. Germline loops: CDR1 LNHDA, CDR2 SQIVND (reference sequence). This CDR3 is 14 amino acids long. V was pared by 4 bases and J by 2 bases, with 10 bases between. In DNA form, the CDR3 reads TGTGCCAGTAGTAGGGCAGGTCCCACAGATACGCAGTATTTT. Translated: CASSRAGPTDTQYF.

The V and J genes are TRBV18 and TRBJ2-2, with 7 bases identical to TRBD1. Per the germline V gene, CDR1 is KGHSH and CDR2 is LQKENI. The CDR3 sequence is 15 residues long. V dropped 5 bases and J dropped 3; count of bases not matched to a gene: 6. The CDR3 loop is CASSTPQGDTGELFF. Written as DNA, the CDR3 is TGTGCCAGCTCAACGCCCCAGGGGGACACCGGGGAGCTGTTTTTT.

The rearrangement uses TRBV7-3 and TRBJ2-3, with a tentative D call TRBD2 (6 bases). V was pared by 2 bases and J by 6 bases, with 12 bases between. CDR1 is SGHTA, CDR2 FQGTGA, per germline. The CDR3 runs to 14 residues. The CDR3 loop is CASSLAGTGDTQYF. The CDR3 nucleotides read TGTGCCAGCAGCTTAGCGGGGACGGGGGATACGCAGTATTTT.

The rearrangement uses TRBV9 and TRBJ1-1; 9 bases match TRBD1. J gave up 2 bases and V 5 bases, and 13 bases lay outside the gene matches. Looked up from germline, CDR1 is SGDLS and CDR2 is YYNGEE. The CDR3 is 17 amino acids. DNA of the CDR3: TGTGCCAGCAGTTACTCCGGGACAGGGTCGCGTAACACTGAAGCTTTCTTT. As protein: CASSYSGTGSRNTEAFF. The complete variable domain, with remaining parts taken from reference TRBV9 and TRBJ1-1, reads DSGVTQTPKHLITATGQRVTLRCSPRSGDLSVYWYQQSLDQGLQFLIQYYNGEERAKGNILERFSAQQFPDLHSELNLSSLELGDSALYFCASSYSGTGSRNTEAFFGQGTRLTVV.